Below, 10 T cell receptor beta chains from the same sample are listed, as sequenced in a study of shared clonotypes between healthy human individuals. Profiling relied on immunoSEQ multiplex PCR, and the TCRdb table lists in-frame clones only, not all of them. The table includes around 370,000 clones, just over 95% detected once. Sequenced material: memory CD8+ T cells sorted from blood. Subset described: CD45RO+ cells pooled with CCR7-negative TemRA cells. These receptors all come from a man under 40 in good health.

The V and J genes are TRBV19 and TRBJ2-2; 11 nucleotides line up with TRBD2. Germline V lookup: CDR1 LNHDA, CDR2 SQIVND (reference sequence). The ends lost 7 bases at V and 5 bases at J; junction bases unmatched: 3. This CDR3 has 14 residues. The CDR3 coding sequence is TGTGCCAGTACTCGGACTAGCGGGACCGGGGAGCTGTTTTTT. This codes for CASTRTSGTGELFF.

The V call is TRBV7-3, the J call TRBJ2-2; 8 bases align to TRBD2. Germline values: CDR1 SGHTA, CDR2 FQGTGA. The CDR3 sequence is 19 residues long. Losses at the gene ends were 4 bases for V and 3 bases for J; bases not matched to a gene: 16. CDR3 residues: CASSSSREGLEWYTGELFF. The DNA of the CDR3 is TGTGCCAGCAGCTCCTCCCGGGAGGGCCTAGAGTGGTACACCGGGGAGCTGTTTTTT.

J is TRBJ2-7 and V is TRBV7-8; perhaps TRBD2 as D (6 bases). Trimming removed 2 bases from V and 2 bases from J, with 13 bases in between. CDR3 length equals 15 residues. Germline V gives CDR1 SGHVS, CDR2 FQNEAQ. The CDR3 region is CASSLWEETTYEQYF. The CDR3 DNA reads as TGTGCCAGCAGCTTATGGGAGGAGACTACCTACGAGCAGTACTTC.

In its sample, this clone was seen a few times. The chain joins TRBV2 to TRBJ1-1; unclear D gene. V lost 4 bases to trimming and J lost 10 bases, with 10 bases between them. CDR3 length: 11 residues. Germline-derived CDR1 and CDR2 are SNHLY and FYNNEI. This chain's CDR3 is CASSVKVGAFF. The CDR3 DNA is TGTGCCAGCAGTGTAAAGGTTGGAGCTTTCTTT.

The J gene is TRBJ2-1, the V gene TRBV25-1; 9 nucleotides match TRBD1. From germline, CDR1 is MGHDK and CDR2 SYGVNS. The CDR3 has 12 residues. After removal of 10 bases from V and 8 bases from J, the junction contained 6 bases not matched to a gene. The CDR3 reads CATLQGAHEQFF. The DNA for the CDR3 is TGTGCCACCTTACAGGGGGCGCATGAGCAGTTCTTC.

The chain's CDR3 is CASSVRSSGYNEQFF. CDR3 nucleotides: TGTGCCAGCAGCGTAAGGTCTAGCGGCTACAATGAGCAGTTCTTC. The chain joins TRBV9 to TRBJ2-1; 7 nucleotides line up with TRBD2. The junction had 4 bases not matched to a gene; V was cut back by 1 base and J by 3 bases. This CDR3 has 15 amino acids. Germline V lookup: CDR1 SGDLS, CDR2 YYNGEE.

This rearrangement joins TRBV27 to TRBJ2-1, with 7 nucleotides matching TRBD2. The CDR3 loop spans 12 amino acids. Germline V gene data show CDR1 as MNHEY and CDR2 as SMNVEV (reference sequence). The V segment lost 5 bases and the J segment 9 bases; nucleotides outside the gene matches: 4. The CDR3 reads CASSQWGGEQFF. The CDR3 DNA is TGTGCCAGCAGTCAATGGGGGGGTGAGCAGTTCTTC.

This clone was observed once. V gene TRBV10-1 combines with J gene TRBJ2-3, with 8 positions matching TRBD1. The CDR3 runs to 17 residues. Per the germline V gene, CDR1 is WNHNN and CDR2 is SYGVQD (reference sequence). The trim removed 10 bases at V and 0 bases at J, leaving 15 bases unmatched. The DNA for the CDR3 is TGCGCCACCCGGACAGGGAAGGCCGCGTCTAGCACAGATACGCAGTATTTT. It yields the protein CATRTGKAASSTDTQYF.

As regards this clone: Different DNA sequences within this sample yield the same CDR3. The V call is TRBV5-1, the J call TRBJ2-1; D perhaps matches TRBD1 (5 bases). This CDR3 region has 13 residues. Trimming shortened V by 0 bases and J by 4 bases, and 5 bases separated the two germline ends. CDR1 SGHRS and CDR2 YFSETQ come from the germline V gene. Written as DNA, the CDR3 is TGCGCCAGCAGCTTGGGACAGTACAATGAGCAGTTCTTC. This gives the protein CASSLGQYNEQFF.

This clone appeared once. V and J are TRBV5-4 and TRBJ2-5; TRBD1 or TRBD2 may be the D gene (5 bases each). Germline CDR1 SGHNT, CDR2 YYREEE (reference sequence). There are 13 residues in the CDR3. Trimming removed 3 bases from V and 5 bases from J, with 11 bases in between. The CDR3 reads CASSSRGDETQYF. As DNA, the CDR3 is TGTGCCAGCAGCTCCCGAGGGGATGAGACCCAGTACTTC.